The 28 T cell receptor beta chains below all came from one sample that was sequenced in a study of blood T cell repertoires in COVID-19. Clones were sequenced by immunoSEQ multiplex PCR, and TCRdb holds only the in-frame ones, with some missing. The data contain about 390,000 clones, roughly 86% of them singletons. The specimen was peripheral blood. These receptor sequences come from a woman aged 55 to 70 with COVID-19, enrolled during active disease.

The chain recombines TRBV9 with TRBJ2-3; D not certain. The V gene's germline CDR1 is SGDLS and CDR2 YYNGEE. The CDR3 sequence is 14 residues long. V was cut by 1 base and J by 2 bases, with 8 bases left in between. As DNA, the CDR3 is TGTGCCAGCAGCGTAAAGAGGTCCACAGATACGCAGTATTTT. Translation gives CASSVKRSTDTQYF.

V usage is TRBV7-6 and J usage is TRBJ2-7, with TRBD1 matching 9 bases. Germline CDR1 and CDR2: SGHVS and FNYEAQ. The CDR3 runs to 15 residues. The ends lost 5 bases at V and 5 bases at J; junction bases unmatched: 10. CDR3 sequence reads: CASSPRTGAMNEQYF. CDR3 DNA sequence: TGTGCCAGCAGCCCGAGGACAGGGGCGATGAACGAGCAGTACTTC.

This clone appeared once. The CDR3 bases are TGTGCCAGCAGCTTGGCGGGAAGGGAGCAGTACTTC. Amino acids: CASSLAGREQYF. The V gene is TRBV5-4, the J gene TRBJ2-7; the D gene is possibly TRBD2 (5 bases). The CDR3 contains 12 residues. Per the germline V gene, CDR1 is SGHNT and CDR2 is YYREEE (reference sequence). Trimming cost V 0 bases and J 7 bases, with 8 bases left between them.

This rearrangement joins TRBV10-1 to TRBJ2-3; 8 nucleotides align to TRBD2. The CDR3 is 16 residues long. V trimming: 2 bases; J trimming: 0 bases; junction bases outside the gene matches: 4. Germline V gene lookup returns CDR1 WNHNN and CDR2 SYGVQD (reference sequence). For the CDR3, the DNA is TGCGCCAGCAGTGAGGGAAGCGGGGGCAGCACAGATACGCAGTATTTT. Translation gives CASSEGSGGSTDTQYF.

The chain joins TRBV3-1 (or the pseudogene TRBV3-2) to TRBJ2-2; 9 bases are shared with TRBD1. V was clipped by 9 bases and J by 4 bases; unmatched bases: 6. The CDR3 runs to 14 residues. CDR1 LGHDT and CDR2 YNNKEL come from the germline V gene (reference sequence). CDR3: CASWGQGGTGELFF. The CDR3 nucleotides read TGTGCCAGTTGGGGACAGGGAGGCACCGGGGAGCTGTTTTTT.

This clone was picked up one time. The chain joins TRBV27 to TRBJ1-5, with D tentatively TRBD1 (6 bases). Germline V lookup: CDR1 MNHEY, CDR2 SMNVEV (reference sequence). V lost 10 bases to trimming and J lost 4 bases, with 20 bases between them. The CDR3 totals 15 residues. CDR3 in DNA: TGTGCCACCTCACAGAGTGGACAGCCGAATCAGCCCCAGCATTTT. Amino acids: CATSQSGQPNQPQHF.

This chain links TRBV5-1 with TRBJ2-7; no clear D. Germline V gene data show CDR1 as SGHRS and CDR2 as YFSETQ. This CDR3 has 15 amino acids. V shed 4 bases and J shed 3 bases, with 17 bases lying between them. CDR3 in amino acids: CASSHLFGTSYEQYF. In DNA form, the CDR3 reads TGCGCCAGCAGCCACCTGTTTGGCACCAGCTACGAGCAGTACTTC.

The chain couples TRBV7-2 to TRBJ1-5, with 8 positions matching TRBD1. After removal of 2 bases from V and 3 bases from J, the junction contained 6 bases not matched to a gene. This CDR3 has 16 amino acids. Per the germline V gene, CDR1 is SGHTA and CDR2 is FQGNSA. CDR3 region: CASSLSGTGLNQPQHF. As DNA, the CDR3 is TGTGCCAGCAGCTTATCCGGGACAGGTCTCAATCAGCCCCAGCATTTT.

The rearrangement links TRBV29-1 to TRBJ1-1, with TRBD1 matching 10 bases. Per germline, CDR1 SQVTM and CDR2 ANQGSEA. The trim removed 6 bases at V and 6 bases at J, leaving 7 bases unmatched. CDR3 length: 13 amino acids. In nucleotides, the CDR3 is TGCAGCGTCAGACAGGGGGCGTTGGCTGAAGCTTTCTTT. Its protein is CSVRQGALAEAFF.

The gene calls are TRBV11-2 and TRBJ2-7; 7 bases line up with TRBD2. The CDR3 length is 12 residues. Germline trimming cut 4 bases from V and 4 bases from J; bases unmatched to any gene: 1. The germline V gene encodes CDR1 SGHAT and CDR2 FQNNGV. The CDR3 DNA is TGTGCCAGCAGCTGGGGGGGATACGAGCAGTACTTC. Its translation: CASSWGGYEQYF. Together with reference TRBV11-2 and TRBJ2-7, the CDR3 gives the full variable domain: EAGVAQSPRYKIIEKRQSVAFWCNPISGHATLYWYQQILGQGPKLLIQFQNNGVVDDSQLPKDRFSAERLKGVDSTLKIQPAKLEDSAVYLCASSWGGYEQYFGPGTRLTVT.

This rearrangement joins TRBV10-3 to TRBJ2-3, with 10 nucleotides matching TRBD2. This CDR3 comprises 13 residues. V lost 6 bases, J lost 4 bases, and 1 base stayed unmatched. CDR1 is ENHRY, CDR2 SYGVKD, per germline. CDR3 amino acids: CAIRSGGADTQYF. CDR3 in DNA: TGTGCCATCAGGAGCGGGGGGGCAGATACGCAGTATTTT.

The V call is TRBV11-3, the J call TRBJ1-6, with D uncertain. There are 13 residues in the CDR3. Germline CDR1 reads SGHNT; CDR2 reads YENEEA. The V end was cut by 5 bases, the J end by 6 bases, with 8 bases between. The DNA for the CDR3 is TGTGCCAGCAGCCTAACCATTAATTCACCCCTCCACTTT. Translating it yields CASSLTINSPLHF.

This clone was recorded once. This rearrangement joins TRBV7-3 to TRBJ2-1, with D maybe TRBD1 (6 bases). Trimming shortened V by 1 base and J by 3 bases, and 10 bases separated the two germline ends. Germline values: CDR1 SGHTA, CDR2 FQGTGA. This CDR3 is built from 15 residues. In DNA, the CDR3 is TGTGCCAGCAGCTTAATCAGGGGCGACTACAATGAGCAGTTCTTC. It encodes CASSLIRGDYNEQFF.

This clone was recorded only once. The CDR3 is CASTSSVGGGGYTF. DNA for the CDR3: TGTGCCAGCACCTCCTCTGTCGGAGGAGGCGGCTACACCTTC. V gene TRBV2 combines with J gene TRBJ1-2; D unresolved. Germline V CDR1 and CDR2: SNHLY, FYNNEI. V lost 7 bases and J lost 8, with 20 bases in between. CDR3 size: 14 residues.

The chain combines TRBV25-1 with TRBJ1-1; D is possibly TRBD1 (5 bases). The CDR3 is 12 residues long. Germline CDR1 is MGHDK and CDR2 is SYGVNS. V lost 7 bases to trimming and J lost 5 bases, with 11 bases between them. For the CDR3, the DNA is TGTGCCAGCATTGGGGGGGGAACTGAAGCTTTCTTT. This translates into CASIGGGTEAFF. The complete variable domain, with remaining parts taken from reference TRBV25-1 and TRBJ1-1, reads EADIYQTPRYLVIGTGKKITLECSQTMGHDKMYWYQQDPGMELHLIHYSYGVNSTEKGDLSSESTVSRIRTEHFPLTLESARPSHTSQYLCASIGGGTEAFFGQGTRLTVV.

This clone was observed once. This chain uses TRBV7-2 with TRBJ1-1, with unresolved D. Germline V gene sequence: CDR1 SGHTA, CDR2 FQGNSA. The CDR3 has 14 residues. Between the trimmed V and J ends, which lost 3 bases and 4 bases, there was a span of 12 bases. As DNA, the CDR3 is TGTGCCAGCAGCTTGTGGACTGGTGTCACTGAAGCTTTCTTT. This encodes CASSLWTGVTEAFF.

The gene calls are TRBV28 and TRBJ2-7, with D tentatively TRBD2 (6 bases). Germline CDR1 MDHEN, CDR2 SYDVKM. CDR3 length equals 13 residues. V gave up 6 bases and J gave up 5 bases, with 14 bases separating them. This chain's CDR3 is CASRPRGSNEQYF. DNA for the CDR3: TGTGCCAGCAGGCCTCGGGGGAGCAACGAGCAGTACTTC.

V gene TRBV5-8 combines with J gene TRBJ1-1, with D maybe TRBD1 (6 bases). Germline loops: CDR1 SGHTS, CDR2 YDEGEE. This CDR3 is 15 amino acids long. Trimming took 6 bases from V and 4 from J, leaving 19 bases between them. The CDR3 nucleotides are TGTGCCAGCAAGAATCGGGACACAAAAGGCACTGAAGCTTTCTTT. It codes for CASKNRDTKGTEAFF.

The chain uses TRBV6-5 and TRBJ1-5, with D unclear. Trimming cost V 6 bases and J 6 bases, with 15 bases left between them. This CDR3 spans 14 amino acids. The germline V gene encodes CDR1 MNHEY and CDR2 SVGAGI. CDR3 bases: TGTGCCAGCAGCCCAAATCACCGAGGTCAGCCCCAGCATTTT. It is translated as CASSPNHRGQPQHF.

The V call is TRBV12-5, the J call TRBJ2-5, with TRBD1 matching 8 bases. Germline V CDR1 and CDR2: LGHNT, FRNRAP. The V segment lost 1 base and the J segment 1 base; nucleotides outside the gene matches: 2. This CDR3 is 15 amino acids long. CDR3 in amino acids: CASGLGQGAQETQYF. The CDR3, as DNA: TGTGCTAGTGGTTTGGGTCAGGGGGCCCAAGAGACCCAGTACTTC.

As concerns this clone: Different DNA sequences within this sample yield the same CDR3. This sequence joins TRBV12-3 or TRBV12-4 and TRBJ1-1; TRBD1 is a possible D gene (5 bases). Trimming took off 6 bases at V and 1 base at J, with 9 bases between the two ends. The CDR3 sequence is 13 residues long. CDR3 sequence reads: CASRVQENTEAFF. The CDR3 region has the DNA TGTGCCAGCAGGGTACAGGAGAACACTGAAGCTTTCTTT.

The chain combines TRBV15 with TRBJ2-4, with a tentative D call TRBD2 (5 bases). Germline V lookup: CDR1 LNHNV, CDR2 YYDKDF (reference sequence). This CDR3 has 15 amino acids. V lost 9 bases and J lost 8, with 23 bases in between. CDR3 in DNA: TGTGCCACTGGAGTCACGAGTCCTCCGAGGGACATTCAGTACTTC. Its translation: CATGVTSPPRDIQYF.

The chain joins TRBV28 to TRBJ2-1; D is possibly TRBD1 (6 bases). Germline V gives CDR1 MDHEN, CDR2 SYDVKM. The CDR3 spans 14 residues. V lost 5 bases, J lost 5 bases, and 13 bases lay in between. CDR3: CASSPTGGHNEQFF. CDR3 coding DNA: TGTGCCAGCAGTCCGACAGGTGGGCACAATGAGCAGTTCTTC.

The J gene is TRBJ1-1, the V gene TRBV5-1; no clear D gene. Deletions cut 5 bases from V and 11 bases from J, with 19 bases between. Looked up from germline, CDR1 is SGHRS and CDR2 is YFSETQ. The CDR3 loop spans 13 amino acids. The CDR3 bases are TGCGCCAGCAGACCCGGGGAAGCGGTGGAGGCTTTCTTT. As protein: CASRPGEAVEAFF.

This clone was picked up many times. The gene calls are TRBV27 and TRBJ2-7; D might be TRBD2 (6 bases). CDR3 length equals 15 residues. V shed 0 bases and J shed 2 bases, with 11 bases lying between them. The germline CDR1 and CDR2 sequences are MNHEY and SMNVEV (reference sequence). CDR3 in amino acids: CASSLSLGGTYEQYF. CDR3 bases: TGTGCCAGCAGTTTATCCCTCGGGGGAACCTACGAGCAGTACTTC.

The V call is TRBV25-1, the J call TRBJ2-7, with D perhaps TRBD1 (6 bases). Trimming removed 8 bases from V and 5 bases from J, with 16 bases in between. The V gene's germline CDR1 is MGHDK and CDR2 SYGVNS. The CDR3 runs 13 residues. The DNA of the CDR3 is TGTGCCAGCGGGGGTCCGGGACAACACGAGCAGTACTTC. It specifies CASGGPGQHEQYF.

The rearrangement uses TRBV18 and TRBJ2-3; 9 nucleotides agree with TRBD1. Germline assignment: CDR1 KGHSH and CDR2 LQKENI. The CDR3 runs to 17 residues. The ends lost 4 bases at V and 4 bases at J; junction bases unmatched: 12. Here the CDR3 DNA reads TGTGCCAGCTCACAGATCCCCGGGACAGGGCTCCCAGATACGCAGTATTTT. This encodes CASSQIPGTGLPDTQYF.

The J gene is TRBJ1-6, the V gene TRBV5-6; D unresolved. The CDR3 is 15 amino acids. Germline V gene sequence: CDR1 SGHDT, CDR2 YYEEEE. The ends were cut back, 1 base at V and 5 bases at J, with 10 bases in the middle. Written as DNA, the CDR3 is TGTGCCAGCAGCTTGACCAGTTGGCATAATTCACCCCTCCACTTT. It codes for CASSLTSWHNSPLHF. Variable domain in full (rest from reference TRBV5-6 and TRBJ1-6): DAGVTQSPTHLIKTRGQQVTLRCSPKSGHDTVSWYQQALGQGPQFIFQYYEEEERQRGNFPDRFSGHQFPNYSSELNVNALLLGDSALYLCASSLTSWHNSPLHFGNGTRLTVT.